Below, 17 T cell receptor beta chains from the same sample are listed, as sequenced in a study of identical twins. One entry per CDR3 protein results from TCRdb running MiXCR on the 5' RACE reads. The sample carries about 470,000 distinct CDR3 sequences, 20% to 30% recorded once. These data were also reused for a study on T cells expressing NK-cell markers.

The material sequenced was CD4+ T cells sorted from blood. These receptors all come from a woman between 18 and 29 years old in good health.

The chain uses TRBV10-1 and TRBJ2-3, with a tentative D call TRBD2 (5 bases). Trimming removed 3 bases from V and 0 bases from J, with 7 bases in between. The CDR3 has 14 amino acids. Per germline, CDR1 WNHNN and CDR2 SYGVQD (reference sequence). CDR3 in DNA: TGCGCCAGCAGTGATCCGGGAAGCACAGATACGCAGTATTTT. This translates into CASSDPGSTDTQYF.

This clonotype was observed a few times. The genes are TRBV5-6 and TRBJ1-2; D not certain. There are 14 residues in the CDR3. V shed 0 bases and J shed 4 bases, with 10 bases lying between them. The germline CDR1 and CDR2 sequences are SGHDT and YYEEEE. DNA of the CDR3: TGTGCCAGCAGCTTGGATACGGGAGCCTATGGCTACACCTTC. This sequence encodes CASSLDTGAYGYTF.

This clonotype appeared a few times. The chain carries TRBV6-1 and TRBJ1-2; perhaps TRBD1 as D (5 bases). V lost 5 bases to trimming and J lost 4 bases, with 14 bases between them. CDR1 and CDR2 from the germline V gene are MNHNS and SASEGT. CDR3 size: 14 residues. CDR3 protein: CASSQKRQFYGYTF. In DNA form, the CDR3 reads TGTGCCAGCAGTCAAAAGCGACAGTTCTATGGCTACACCTTC.

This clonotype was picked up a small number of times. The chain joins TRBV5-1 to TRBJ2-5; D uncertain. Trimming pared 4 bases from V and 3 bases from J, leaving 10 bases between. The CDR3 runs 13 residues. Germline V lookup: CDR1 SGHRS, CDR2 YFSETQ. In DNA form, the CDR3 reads TGCGCCAGCAGCCCTTTTCCAGAAGAGACCCAGTACTTC. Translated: CASSPFPEETQYF.

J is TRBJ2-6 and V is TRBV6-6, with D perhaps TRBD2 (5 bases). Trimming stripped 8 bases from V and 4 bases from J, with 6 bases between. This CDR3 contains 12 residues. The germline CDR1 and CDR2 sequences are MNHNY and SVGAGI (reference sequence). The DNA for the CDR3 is TGTGCCAGCGGAGGAGGGGCCAACGTCCTGACTTTC. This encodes CASGGGANVLTF.

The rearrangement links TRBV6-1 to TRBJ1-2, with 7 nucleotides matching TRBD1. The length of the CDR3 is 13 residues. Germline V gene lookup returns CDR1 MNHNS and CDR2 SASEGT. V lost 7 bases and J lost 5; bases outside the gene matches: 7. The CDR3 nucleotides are TGTGCCAGCATGGAAGGGGGCTCTTATGGCTACACCTTC. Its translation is CASMEGGSYGYTF.

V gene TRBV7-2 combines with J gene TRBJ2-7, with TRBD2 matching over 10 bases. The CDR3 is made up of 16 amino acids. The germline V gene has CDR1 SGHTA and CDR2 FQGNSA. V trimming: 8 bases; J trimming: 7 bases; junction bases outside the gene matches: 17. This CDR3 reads CASEYRLAGGTSEQYF. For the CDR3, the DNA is TGTGCCAGCGAATACAGATTAGCGGGAGGTACTAGTGAGCAGTACTTC.

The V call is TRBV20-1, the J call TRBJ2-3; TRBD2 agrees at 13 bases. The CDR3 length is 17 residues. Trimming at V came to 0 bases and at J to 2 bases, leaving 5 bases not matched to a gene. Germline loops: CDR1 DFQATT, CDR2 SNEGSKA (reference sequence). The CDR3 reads CSARELAGGPLTDTQYF. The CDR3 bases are TGCAGTGCTAGAGAACTAGCGGGAGGGCCTCTCACAGATACGCAGTATTTT.

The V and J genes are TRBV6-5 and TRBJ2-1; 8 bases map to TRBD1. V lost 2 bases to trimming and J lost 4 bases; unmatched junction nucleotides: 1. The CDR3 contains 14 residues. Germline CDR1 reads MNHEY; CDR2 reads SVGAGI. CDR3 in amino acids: CASSYGTGYNEQFF. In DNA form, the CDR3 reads TGTGCCAGCAGTTACGGGACAGGATACAATGAGCAGTTCTTC.

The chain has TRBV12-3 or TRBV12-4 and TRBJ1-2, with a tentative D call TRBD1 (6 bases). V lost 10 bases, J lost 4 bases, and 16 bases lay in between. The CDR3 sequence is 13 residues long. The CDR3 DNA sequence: TGTGCCACCCTTGGAGGGGGAATCTATGGCTACACCTTC. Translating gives CATLGGGIYGYTF.

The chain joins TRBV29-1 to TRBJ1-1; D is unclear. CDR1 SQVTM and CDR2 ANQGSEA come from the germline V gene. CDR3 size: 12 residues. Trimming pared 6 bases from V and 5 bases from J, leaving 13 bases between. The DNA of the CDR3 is TGCAGCGTGCCCGGACGGGATACTGAAGCTTTCTTT. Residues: CSVPGRDTEAFF.

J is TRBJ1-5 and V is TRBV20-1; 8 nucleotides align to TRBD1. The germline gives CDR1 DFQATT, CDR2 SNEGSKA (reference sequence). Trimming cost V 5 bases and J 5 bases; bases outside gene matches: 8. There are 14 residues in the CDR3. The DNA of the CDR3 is TGCAGTGCTGGGGGGGACAGGCGGGATCAGCCCCAGCATTTT. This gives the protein CSAGGDRRDQPQHF.

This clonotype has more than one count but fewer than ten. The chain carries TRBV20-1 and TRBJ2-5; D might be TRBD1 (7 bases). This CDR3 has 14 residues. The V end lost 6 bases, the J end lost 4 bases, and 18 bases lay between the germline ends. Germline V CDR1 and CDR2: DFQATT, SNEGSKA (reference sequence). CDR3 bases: TGCAGTGCCTCGCCGGCGCAGGGGGGAGAGACCCAGTACTTC. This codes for CSASPAQGGETQYF.

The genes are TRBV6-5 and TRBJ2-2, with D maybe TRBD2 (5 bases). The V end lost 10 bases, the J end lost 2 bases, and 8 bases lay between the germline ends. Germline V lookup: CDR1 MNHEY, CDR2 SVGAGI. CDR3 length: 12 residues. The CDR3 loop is CATGRNTGELFF. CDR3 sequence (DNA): TGTGCCACGGGGAGAAACACCGGGGAGCTGTTTTTT.

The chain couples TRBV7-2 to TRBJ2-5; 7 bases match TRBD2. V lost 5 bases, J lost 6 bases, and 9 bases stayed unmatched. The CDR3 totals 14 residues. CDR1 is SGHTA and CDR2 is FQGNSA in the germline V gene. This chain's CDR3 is CASSKDTSGKTQYF. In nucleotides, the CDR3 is TGTGCCAGCAGCAAGGACACCAGCGGGAAGACCCAGTACTTC.

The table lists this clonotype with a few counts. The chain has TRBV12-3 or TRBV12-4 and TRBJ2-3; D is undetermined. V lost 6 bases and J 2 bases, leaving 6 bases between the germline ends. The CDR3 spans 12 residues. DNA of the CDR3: TGTGCCAGCAGAATCACCACAGATACGCAGTATTTT. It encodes CASRITTDTQYF.

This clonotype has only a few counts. The CDR3 is CASSLPGTSTETQYF. In nucleotides, the CDR3 is TGTGCCAGCAGTCTTCCCGGGACTAGCACGGAGACCCAGTACTTC. J is TRBJ2-5 and V is TRBV5-4, with 9 bases matching TRBD2. J lost 5 bases, V lost 5 bases, and 10 bases had no gene match. Germline CDR1 reads SGHNT; CDR2 reads YYREEE (reference sequence). CDR3 size: 15 residues.